This T cell receptor (beta chain) is from a study of beta chain features in type 1 diabetes. Study as a whole: All samples yielded roughly 100,000,000 examined sorted cells.

Only a few counts were recorded for this clone. Its antigen remains unknown. As every portion of the isolated RNA was reverse transcribed, the sequencing read expressed TCRB transcripts. Each sample of naive, central memory or regulatory T cells had, on average, about 3.57 million reads. Sequenced by immunoSEQ multiplex PCR; TCRdb stores in-frame clones only, minus some. Altogether 350,000 to 400,000 clones are present, over 10% being singletons, with the ten largest covering about 0.01%. Blood was collected once per donor into heparin, averaging about 116 mL. Notes on the study in general: A moderate, significant TCRB CDR3 shortening appeared in type 1 diabetes across four CD4+ subsets. A greater similarity of naive, central memory and Treg TCRB repertoires was seen among patients than among healthy donors.

This CDR3 contains 12 residues. The germline gives CDR1 SGHNT, CDR2 YYREEE (reference sequence). V shed 0 bases, J shed 11 bases, and the junction held 2 bases outside the gene matches. The chain has TRBV5-4 and TRBJ2-1, with 7 positions matching TRBD1. Sequencing used naive CD4+ T cells from blood. This receptor was taken from a woman younger than 30 with type 1 diabetes. The CDR3 DNA reads TGTGCCAGCAGCTTGGTGGGACAGAAGCAGTTCTTC. Amino acid sequence: CASSLVGQKQFF.